The clone carrying this T cell receptor beta chain has just one count. Per the study methods: From reference gene primer amplification, estimates of nucleated cell counts were derived. Sequencing was performed with immunoSEQ multiplex PCR; in TCRdb, only in-frame clones are kept and a portion is missing. V, J and clone size reflect that table, while D and trimming were determined from the DNA. The sample has roughly 220,000 clones; around 90% are singletons. In terms of age and location, participants ranged from roughly 18 to 90 years and lived in about 25 US areas. The V gene end was trimmed by 6 bases and the J gene end by 0 bases; junction bases not matched to a gene: 4. The CDR3 has 14 amino acids. The germline gives CDR1 MNHEY, CDR2 SMNVEV (reference sequence). The data belong to a study of blood T cell repertoires in COVID-19. Study context: Sites in the United States, Italy and Spain provided acute and convalescent COVID-19 samples. From T cells, B-cell-depleted T cells, or PBMCs came the material, which was cDNA or gDNA.

Sequenced: PBMCs or T cells enriched from blood (not recorded which). The chain joins TRBV27 to TRBJ2-7, with 8 bases that match TRBD2. This clonotype was sampled from a woman in her 50s with acute COVID-19. The CDR3 DNA reads TGTGCCAGCAGCTCTAGCGGGCCCTCCTACGAGCAGTACTTC. This translates into CASSSSGPSYEQYF.